The 4 T cell receptor beta chains below were found in one sample sequenced in a study of cytomegalovirus exposure and HLA in healthy donors. Vbeta (60) and Jbeta (13) primers were used in the PCR. Some clones are missing from TCRdb's copy, which holds only in-frame ones; the method was immunoSEQ multiplex PCR. This sample's table reports about 78,000 clones. Sample: PBMCs. These receptors were obtained from a female donor in good health and CMV-seropositive.

V usage is TRBV5-6 and J usage is TRBJ1-1; D remains ambiguous. The CDR3 spans 14 residues. Trimming shortened V by 1 base and J by 5 bases, and 12 bases separated the two germline ends. CDR1 and CDR2 (germline): SGHDT, YYEEEE. CDR3 nucleotides: TGTGCCAGCAGCTTGTGGCCTAGAGGAACTGAAGCTTTCTTT. As protein: CASSLWPRGTEAFF.

This chain connects TRBV6-1 to TRBJ1-2, with 9 bases aligning to TRBD1. J lost 5 bases, V lost 4 bases, and 5 bases had no gene match. The CDR3 consists of 14 residues. Germline assignment: CDR1 MNHNS and CDR2 SASEGT. CDR3 sequence: CASSAQGAGYGYTF. CDR3 nucleotides: TGTGCCAGCAGTGCACAGGGGGCTGGGTATGGCTACACCTTC.

The J gene is TRBJ2-6, the V gene TRBV18; 7 bases map to TRBD1. Trimming took 2 bases from V and 2 from J; bases not matched to a gene: 3. Per germline, CDR1 KGHSH and CDR2 LQKENI. The CDR3 length is 16 residues. The CDR3 nucleotides are TGTGCCAGCTCACCAGATCAGGGGGCTGGGGCCAACGTCCTGACTTTC. It specifies CASSPDQGAGANVLTF.

The chain is built from TRBV5-8 and TRBJ2-7; TRBD1 aligns across 7 bases. The CDR3 extends over 16 amino acids. Germline V gene lookup returns CDR1 SGHTS and CDR2 YDEGEE. The trim removed 4 bases at V and 2 bases at J, leaving 12 bases unmatched. The CDR3 is CASSDEQGPQPYEQYF. In DNA form, the CDR3 reads TGTGCCAGCAGCGACGAACAGGGGCCCCAACCCTACGAGCAGTACTTC.